The entry below describes one TCR beta chain. The antigen is unknown. This sample stems from a study of T cell responses to AZD1222 COVID-19 vaccine. The study's findings and limits: Targeting of unmutated variant regions was reportedly seen in nearly half of spike-specific TCRs. Donors, mostly white British, included more females; clonal diversity was possibly underestimated. Two doses of AZD1222 preceded a rise in Spike-specific TCR breadth and depth. Seropositive at baseline were only 5 to 7 AZD1222 recipients.

Only in-frame clones appear in the TCRdb table, and some are missing; sequencing was by immunoSEQ multiplex PCR. The sample contains fewer than 150,000 clones, about nine tenths of which appear only once. This CDR3 has 15 amino acids. The V and J ends lost 6 bases and 3 bases, in that order; junction bases with no gene match: 10. The germline V gene encodes CDR1 SEHNR and CDR2 FQNEAQ (reference sequence). The chain joins TRBV7-9 to TRBJ1-2, with 7 bases fitting TRBD1. This clonotype was sampled from an adult in good health. The input for sequencing was peripheral blood, taken on day 0 of AZD1222 vaccination. The CDR3 DNA reads TGTGCCAGCAGTTTTACCAGGGGGTATGACTATGGCTACACCTTC. It specifies CASSFTRGYDYGYTF. The full variable domain, its missing parts supplied by reference TRBV7-9 and TRBJ1-2, is DTGVSQNPRHKITKRGQNVTFRCDPISEHNRLYWYRQTLGQGPEFLTYFQNEAQLEKSRLLSDRFSAERPKGSFSTLEIQRTEQGDSAMYLCASSFTRGYDYGYTFGSGTRLTVV.